Each of the 21 T cell receptor beta chains below was sequenced from the same sample in a study of T-cell reconstitution after alpha-beta-depleted transplantation in children. For TCRbeta, the library was prepared with unique molecular identifiers. A single record per CDR3 protein comes from TCRdb applying MiXCR to the PCR reads. The table shows 85,000 to 120,000 distinct CDR3 sequences, with around 6% occurring only once. Sequenced material: PBMCs, mostly from graft donor cells, taken 60 days after TCRalphabeta/CD19-depleted stem cell transplant. These TCRs come from a female patient between 2 and 10 years old who had a stem cell transplant for Fanconi anemia, so the T cells may come from the graft donor.

This clonotype was seen ten or more times. This chain joins TRBV25-1 and TRBJ2-5; no reliable D call. This CDR3 has 11 amino acids. Germline CDR1 is MGHDK and CDR2 is SYGVNS. Trimming shortened V by 1 base and J by 5 bases, and 2 bases separated the two germline ends. The CDR3 is CASSEWETQYF. The CDR3 coding sequence is TGTGCCAGCAGTGAATGGGAGACCCAGTACTTC.

This clonotype was observed at least ten times. The rearrangement links TRBV11-2 to TRBJ2-1, with TRBD2 as a possible D gene (6 bases). Germline V gene data show CDR1 as SGHAT and CDR2 as FQNNGV. Trimming pared 5 bases from V and 4 bases from J, leaving 9 bases between. The CDR3 has 13 amino acids. As DNA, the CDR3 is TGTGCCAGCAGCGGGGAGGTTTACAATGAGCAGTTCTTC. It is translated as CASSGEVYNEQFF.

The sample holds many counts of this clonotype. This chain joins TRBV5-1 and TRBJ1-2, with 8 bases lining up with TRBD1. Germline CDR1 SGHRS, CDR2 YFSETQ. V shed 5 bases, J shed 2 bases, and the junction held 8 bases outside the gene matches. This CDR3 is 15 amino acids long. In nucleotides, the CDR3 is TGCGCCAGCAGACCGGCATGGGACAGGAACTATGGCTACACCTTC. Translated: CASRPAWDRNYGYTF.

This clonotype was seen a handful of times. The rearrangement links TRBV11-2 to TRBJ2-7, with D perhaps given as TRBD1 or TRBD2 (5 bases each). This CDR3 contains 18 residues. The V gene's germline CDR1 is SGHAT and CDR2 FQNNGV. V lost 2 bases and J lost 2, with 22 bases in between. Here the CDR3 DNA reads TGTGCCAGCAGCTTAATCGGACAACCCGGGGCGGGTACCTACGAGCAGTACTTC. Translated, it gives CASSLIGQPGAGTYEQYF.

Only one count was recorded for this clonotype. A much larger clone lies a single base off, so this may be a read error. V is TRBV11-2 and J is TRBJ2-5, with 7 bases lining up with TRBD2. CDR1 and CDR2 (germline): SGHAT, FQNNGV. V dropped 5 bases and J dropped 4; count of bases not matched to a gene: 4. The CDR3 contains 13 residues. The CDR3 here is CASSPPGGETQYF. The CDR3 coding sequence is TGTGCCAGCAGCCCCCCGGGAGGAGAGACCCAGTACTTC.

The sample holds a few counts of this clonotype. The V and J genes are TRBV12-3 or TRBV12-4 and TRBJ1-1, with 9 bases matching TRBD1. The junction had 3 bases not matched to a gene; V was cut back by 4 bases and J by 3 bases. The CDR3 extends over 14 amino acids. CDR3 region: CASSWGQGYTEAFF. CDR3 DNA sequence: TGTGCCAGCAGTTGGGGACAGGGTTACACTGAAGCTTTCTTT.

This clonotype showed up many times. V is TRBV3-1 and J is TRBJ2-1; D unresolved. V was pared by 3 bases and J by 10 bases, with 7 bases between. This CDR3 region has 11 residues. Germline loops: CDR1 LGHDT, CDR2 YNNKEL (reference sequence). The CDR3 nucleotides read TGTGCCAGCAGCCATTTCCAGGAGCAGTTCTTC. This gives the protein CASSHFQEQFF.

This clonotype occurred many times. This chain links TRBV7-9 with TRBJ2-4, with 9 positions matching TRBD1. After removal of 6 bases from V and 8 bases from J, the junction contained 8 bases not matched to a gene. CDR3 length: 14 amino acids. Germline loops: CDR1 SEHNR, CDR2 FQNEAQ (reference sequence). The CDR3 sequence is CASSFSDRGDIQYF. CDR3 in DNA: TGTGCCAGCAGTTTTTCCGACAGGGGGGACATTCAGTACTTC.

This clonotype was counted a few times. The chain carries TRBV7-2 and TRBJ2-7; the D is unclear. V was cut by 2 bases and J by 5 bases, with 19 bases left in between. This CDR3 is built from 16 residues. The V gene's germline CDR1 is SGHTA and CDR2 FQGNSA. The CDR3 loop is CASSLSRQTLGDEQYF. The CDR3 DNA sequence: TGTGCCAGCAGCTTAAGCCGGCAGACCCTAGGAGACGAGCAGTACTTC.

This clonotype was seen ten or more times. V is TRBV12-3 or TRBV12-4 and J is TRBJ2-3; 10 nucleotides line up with TRBD2. With V trimmed by 6 bases and J by 1 base, 7 bases remained unmatched. The CDR3 is 16 amino acids. CDR3 protein: CASRGGGTSGTDTQYF. The DNA for the CDR3 is TGTGCCAGCAGGGGCGGAGGGACTAGCGGCACAGATACGCAGTATTTT.

Many counts were recorded for this clonotype. V usage is TRBV24-1 and J usage is TRBJ2-1; D gene uncertain. CDR3 length: 18 residues. Per the germline V gene, CDR1 is KGHDR and CDR2 is SFDVKD. V dropped 0 bases and J dropped 2 bases, with 16 bases sitting between them. CDR3 DNA sequence: TGTGCCACCAGTGATTTGGGAGAGAAGCGAGCCCCCTACAATGAGCAGTTCTTC. Translated, it gives CATSDLGEKRAPYNEQFF.

This clonotype was counted ten times or more. The chain is built from TRBV6-5 and TRBJ1-6, with D possibly being TRBD1 (5 bases). CDR1 is MNHEY, CDR2 SVGAGI, per germline. V was clipped by 2 bases and J by 10 bases, with 15 bases between them. The CDR3 covers 15 residues. This CDR3 is CASSYREDRYSPLHF. In DNA form, the CDR3 reads TGTGCCAGCAGTTACCGGGAAGACAGATACTCACCCCTCCACTTT.

The table lists this clonotype with many counts. The chain employs TRBV20-1 and TRBJ2-1, with 11 bases identical to TRBD2. This CDR3 region has 15 residues. The ends lost 5 bases at V and 6 bases at J; junction bases unmatched: 9. CDR1 is DFQATT, CDR2 SNEGSKA, per germline (reference sequence). CDR3 amino acids: CSAGDSGRAFNEQFF. The CDR3 DNA reads as TGCAGTGCTGGCGATAGCGGGAGGGCCTTCAATGAGCAGTTCTTC.

This clonotype was recorded many times. This chain's CDR3 is CASSPTRGASGNTIYF. CDR3 in DNA: TGTGCCAGCAGCCCAACGCGGGGGGCCTCTGGAAACACCATATATTTT. The chain couples TRBV5-6 to TRBJ1-3; a possible D gene is TRBD1 (6 bases). Trimming cost V 4 bases and J 0 bases, with 14 bases left between them. Germline V gives CDR1 SGHDT, CDR2 YYEEEE. The CDR3 is 16 residues long.

This rearrangement joins TRBV12-3 or TRBV12-4 to TRBJ1-5; 8 bases are a match to TRBD1. CDR3 length equals 15 residues. V trimming: 4 bases; J trimming: 3 bases; junction bases outside the gene matches: 5. DNA of the CDR3: TGTGCCAGCAGTTATGGACAGGGCCCCAATCAGCCCCAGCATTTT. This codes for CASSYGQGPNQPQHF.

This clonotype was seen once. A clone one base away is much larger, so this may be a read error. J is TRBJ2-7 and V is TRBV5-5; D remains ambiguous. The CDR3 runs 12 residues. Looked up from germline, CDR1 is SGHKS and CDR2 is YYEKEE (reference sequence). Trimming took off 5 bases at V and 12 bases at J, with 18 bases between the two ends. As DNA, the CDR3 is TGTGCCAGCAGTTCTCAGAGAACAACCCGGTACTTC. Amino acid sequence: CASSSQRTTRYF.

In its sample, this clonotype was seen many times. This chain connects TRBV9 to TRBJ2-1; D is perhaps TRBD2 (6 bases). With 0 bases removed from V and 3 bases from J, the gap between germline ends came to 10 bases. Germline-derived CDR1 and CDR2 are SGDLS and YYNGEE. The length of the CDR3 is 15 residues. This chain's CDR3 is CASSVAGDLYNEQFF. CDR3 in DNA: TGTGCCAGCAGCGTAGCGGGGGATCTCTACAATGAGCAGTTCTTC.

This clonotype was observed a handful of times. The chain carries TRBV7-2 and TRBJ2-6; D is ambiguous. Trimming cost V 1 base and J 0 bases, with 13 bases left between them. The CDR3 totals 18 residues. Germline lookup yields CDR1 SGHTA and CDR2 FQGNSA. This CDR3 is CASSLGISTGSGANVLTF. The CDR3 bases are TGTGCCAGCAGCTTAGGGATAAGTACGGGCTCTGGGGCCAACGTCCTGACTTTC.

This clonotype was seen ten or more times. J is TRBJ2-3 and V is TRBV20-1, with a possible D match to TRBD1 (6 bases). Per the germline V gene, CDR1 is DFQATT and CDR2 is SNEGSKA (reference sequence). V was cut by 3 bases and J by 1 base, with 14 bases left in between. This CDR3 is built from 15 residues. CDR3 nucleotide sequence: TGCAGTGCTAGTAGGGGGAGCACGGGCACAGATACGCAGTATTTT. Its translation is CSASRGSTGTDTQYF.

This clonotype was seen a handful of times. The gene calls are TRBV6-5 and TRBJ1-1, with D maybe TRBD1 (5 bases). Germline CDR1 and CDR2: MNHEY and SVGAGI. CDR3 length: 13 residues. The V gene lost 2 bases and the J gene lost 5 bases, with 9 bases spanning the gap. CDR3 bases: TGTGCCAGCAGTTACGCAGGGTGGACTGAAGCTTTCTTT. Its translation: CASSYAGWTEAFF.

The CDR3 reads CSARLGAGAYNEQFF. The DNA for the CDR3 is TGCAGTGCTAGGTTAGGAGCGGGAGCATACAATGAGCAGTTCTTC. J is TRBJ2-1 and V is TRBV20-1; the match to TRBD2 covers 8 bases. Germline V lookup: CDR1 DFQATT, CDR2 SNEGSKA (reference sequence). This CDR3 contains 15 residues. Trimming removed 3 bases from V and 4 bases from J; junction bases left unmatched: 8.